This is a list of T cell receptor beta chains from one sample in a study of blood T cell repertoires in COVID-19. Clones were sequenced by immunoSEQ multiplex PCR, and TCRdb holds only the in-frame ones, with some missing. Of fewer than 200,000 clones in the sample, approximately 85% were seen once. The specimen was PBMCs or T cells enriched from blood (not recorded which). The receptors were sampled from a woman between 18 and 30 years old who had recovered from COVID-19. Both conserved end residues are part of each CDR3. Fields, in order: J gene, D gene, clone size, V gene, CDR3 DNA, CDR3 protein. The D gene is left open where the match is weak. Clone size, where shown, is once, few, many, or a class for clones that have expanded.

J gene: TRBJ2-3
D gene: TRBD2
clone size: -
V gene: TRBV6-5
CDR3 DNA: TGTGCCAGCAGACCTAGCGGGAGGGCAGATACGCAGTATTTT
CDR3 protein: CASRPSGRADTQYF

J gene: TRBJ2-7
D gene: TRBD1
clone size: -
V gene: TRBV4-3
CDR3 DNA: TGCGCCAGCAGTCAAGAACAGGGGACCCCCTACGAGCAGTACTTC
CDR3 protein: CASSQEQGTPYEQYF

J gene: TRBJ1-5
D gene: TRBD1
clone size: -
V gene: TRBV28
CDR3 DNA: TGTGCCAGCCTTAGGGGGACAGGCGGTCAGCCCCAGCATTTT
CDR3 protein: CASLRGTGGQPQHF

J gene: TRBJ1-5
D gene: TRBD1
clone size: -
V gene: TRBV19
CDR3 DNA: TGTGCCAGTAGAACGGGACAGTATAGCAATCAGCCCCAGCATTTT
CDR3 protein: CASRTGQYSNQPQHF

J gene: TRBJ2-7
D gene: TRBD2
clone size: -
V gene: TRBV7-2
CDR3 DNA: TGTGCCAGCAGCTGGACTAGCGGGAGGGCCGCTTCCTACGAGCAGTACTTC
CDR3 protein: CASSWTSGRAASYEQYF

J gene: TRBJ2-1
D gene: TRBD1
clone size: -
V gene: TRBV7-2
CDR3 DNA: TGTGCCAGCAGACCCGGGACAGGGTTCTCCTACAATGAGCAGTTCTTC
CDR3 protein: CASRPGTGFSYNEQFF

J gene: TRBJ2-7
D gene: TRBD1
clone size: -
V gene: TRBV27
CDR3 DNA: TGTGCCAGCAAGACAGGGCCCACGGGTTCCTACGAGCAGTACTTC
CDR3 protein: CASKTGPTGSYEQYF

J gene: TRBJ1-3
D gene: -
clone size: once
V gene: TRBV3-1/TRBV3-2
CDR3 DNA: TGTGCCAGCAGCGATACAGGAAACACCATATATTTT
CDR3 protein: CASSDTGNTIYF

J gene: TRBJ2-3
D gene: -
clone size: -
V gene: TRBV11-3
CDR3 DNA: TGTGCCAGCAGCTTAGATCACAGTGGCACAGATACGCAGTATTTT
CDR3 protein: CASSLDHSGTDTQYF

J gene: TRBJ1-1
D gene: -
clone size: -
V gene: TRBV7-3
CDR3 DNA: TGTGCCAGCAGCATCGGGATGAACACTGAAGCTTTCTTT
CDR3 protein: CASSIGMNTEAFF

J gene: TRBJ1-4
D gene: TRBD1
clone size: -
V gene: TRBV25-1
CDR3 DNA: TGTGCCAGCAGTGAGAGTTGGACAGGTTTGGAAGAAAAACTGTTTTTT
CDR3 protein: CASSESWTGLEEKLFF

J gene: TRBJ1-1
D gene: TRBD1
clone size: -
V gene: TRBV7-2
CDR3 DNA: TGTGCCAGCATCCGGGACAGGGGGGGCACTGAAGCTTTCTTT
CDR3 protein: CASIRDRGGTEAFF

J gene: TRBJ2-7
D gene: TRBD2
clone size: few
V gene: TRBV10-3
CDR3 DNA: TGTGCCACCTCGACTCTAGCGGGAGGGGCCGAGCAGTACTTC
CDR3 protein: CATSTLAGGAEQYF

J gene: TRBJ1-1
D gene: -
clone size: -
V gene: TRBV6-5
CDR3 DNA: TGTGCCAGCAGGCTCTCAGGAACGAACACTGAAGCTTTCTTT
CDR3 protein: CASRLSGTNTEAFF

J gene: TRBJ2-3
D gene: TRBD1
clone size: -
V gene: TRBV14
CDR3 DNA: TGTGCCAGCAGCCCCCGACAGGGACGGAGCACAGATACGCAGTATTTT
CDR3 protein: CASSPRQGRSTDTQYF

J gene: TRBJ1-1
D gene: -
clone size: -
V gene: TRBV7-2
CDR3 DNA: TGTGCCAGCAGCCAAGACGACCCCAGACAGGCGATGAACACTGAAGCTTTCTTT
CDR3 protein: CASSQDDPRQAMNTEAFF

J gene: TRBJ1-6
D gene: TRBD1
clone size: -
V gene: TRBV11-2
CDR3 DNA: TGTGCCAGCAGCGGAGGGACAGGGGGCGGAGAATCACCCCTCCACTTT
CDR3 protein: CASSGGTGGGESPLHF

J gene: TRBJ1-2
D gene: TRBD1
clone size: -
V gene: TRBV28
CDR3 DNA: TGTGCCAGCAGTTCCCGCCAGGGGGATGGCTACACCTTC
CDR3 protein: CASSSRQGDGYTF

J gene: TRBJ1-1
D gene: -
clone size: -
V gene: TRBV10-3
CDR3 DNA: TGTGCCATCACCGCGGGGGGCTTAGTGAACACTGAAGCTTTCTTT
CDR3 protein: CAITAGGLVNTEAFF

J gene: TRBJ1-6
D gene: -
clone size: -
V gene: TRBV13
CDR3 DNA: TGTGCCAGCAGTTTCGCAGCCCTCCACTTT
CDR3 protein: CASSFAALHF

J gene: TRBJ2-3
D gene: TRBD2
clone size: -
V gene: TRBV9
CDR3 DNA: TGTGCCAGCAGACAGACTAGCGGGAGCACAGATACGCAGTATTTT
CDR3 protein: CASRQTSGSTDTQYF

J gene: TRBJ2-1
D gene: TRBD1
clone size: -
V gene: TRBV19
CDR3 DNA: TGTGCCAGTAGTACGGCAGGGGGTATTTACAATGAGCAGTTCTTC
CDR3 protein: CASSTAGGIYNEQFF

J gene: TRBJ1-3
D gene: -
clone size: -
V gene: TRBV28
CDR3 DNA: TGTGCCAGCAGCTCGACGACAGCTGTACTGGCTGGAAACACCATATATTTT
CDR3 protein: CASSSTTAVLAGNTIYF

J gene: TRBJ2-3
D gene: TRBD2
clone size: -
V gene: TRBV7-2
CDR3 DNA: TGTGCCAGCAGTCTCATAGCGGGGGGGCCGAGATTGGATACGCAGTATTTT
CDR3 protein: CASSLIAGGPRLDTQYF

J gene: TRBJ2-7
D gene: -
clone size: -
V gene: TRBV4-1
CDR3 DNA: TGCGCCAGCAGCCCAAGGGAGACCCCTTACGAGCAGTACTTC
CDR3 protein: CASSPRETPYEQYF

J gene: TRBJ2-3
D gene: -
clone size: -
V gene: TRBV19
CDR3 DNA: TGTGCCAGTAGCAACTTTGCGGGTTCGAGGTCAGATACGCAGTATTTT
CDR3 protein: CASSNFAGSRSDTQYF

J gene: TRBJ2-3
D gene: TRBD2
clone size: -
V gene: TRBV5-6
CDR3 DNA: TGTGCCAGCAGCTTGCGGTTGCTAGCGGGAGATACGCAGTATTTT
CDR3 protein: CASSLRLLAGDTQYF

J gene: TRBJ1-3
D gene: TRBD1
clone size: -
V gene: TRBV19
CDR3 DNA: TGTGCCAGTGGGGGACAGGGTCTTCGGGGAAACACCATATATTTT
CDR3 protein: CASGGQGLRGNTIYF

J gene: TRBJ2-2
D gene: -
clone size: -
V gene: TRBV18
CDR3 DNA: TGTGCCAGCTCACCACTCCGCGGGTCGAACACCGGGGAGCTGTTTTTT
CDR3 protein: CASSPLRGSNTGELFF

J gene: TRBJ1-2
D gene: TRBD1
clone size: -
V gene: TRBV28
CDR3 DNA: TGTGCCAGCAGAACAGGGGGCGCCTATGGCTACACCTTC
CDR3 protein: CASRTGGAYGYTF

J gene: TRBJ2-1
D gene: -
clone size: -
V gene: TRBV5-4
CDR3 DNA: TGTGCCAGCAGCTTGGTCCAAAACTACAATGAGCAGTTCTTC
CDR3 protein: CASSLVQNYNEQFF

J gene: TRBJ2-5
D gene: -
clone size: -
V gene: TRBV12-3/TRBV12-4
CDR3 DNA: TGTGCCAGCAGTTGGCGGGACGGTGAGACCCAGTACTTC
CDR3 protein: CASSWRDGETQYF

J gene: TRBJ2-5
D gene: -
clone size: -
V gene: TRBV5-1
CDR3 DNA: TGCGCCAGCAGCTTGGGAGCAGGTACCTATCAAGAGACCCAGTACTTC
CDR3 protein: CASSLGAGTYQETQYF

J gene: TRBJ1-1
D gene: -
clone size: -
V gene: TRBV2
CDR3 DNA: TGTGCCAGCAGCCCAGGGAGGGGCACTGAAGCTTTCTTT
CDR3 protein: CASSPGRGTEAFF

J gene: TRBJ2-7
D gene: TRBD2
clone size: -
V gene: TRBV28
CDR3 DNA: TGTGCCAGCAGGGGGGGGGTCTACGAGCAGTACTTC
CDR3 protein: CASRGGVYEQYF

J gene: TRBJ1-4
D gene: TRBD1
clone size: -
V gene: TRBV5-1
CDR3 DNA: TGCGCCAGCAGCGGGACAGACAGAGAAAAACTGTTTTTT
CDR3 protein: CASSGTDREKLFF

J gene: TRBJ2-7
D gene: TRBD2
clone size: -
V gene: TRBV4-2
CDR3 DNA: TGTGCCAGCAGCCAATCGCCCCTAGCGGGGGGGACCTACGAGCAGTACTTC
CDR3 protein: CASSQSPLAGGTYEQYF

J gene: TRBJ2-1
D gene: -
clone size: -
V gene: TRBV7-9
CDR3 DNA: TGTGCCAGCAGCTCGCTTCGGGACTCGAACAATGAGCAGTTCTTC
CDR3 protein: CASSSLRDSNNEQFF

J gene: TRBJ2-7
D gene: TRBD1
clone size: -
V gene: TRBV5-1
CDR3 DNA: TGCGCCAGCAGCTCCAGCCCAGGGGGCGTCGAGTACGAGCAGTACTTC
CDR3 protein: CASSSSPGGVEYEQYF

J gene: TRBJ2-7
D gene: -
clone size: -
V gene: TRBV3-1/TRBV3-2
CDR3 DNA: TGTGCCAGCAGCCGAACAGAGCAGAATCCCTACGAGCAGTACTTC
CDR3 protein: CASSRTEQNPYEQYF

J gene: TRBJ1-2
D gene: -
clone size: -
V gene: TRBV4-1
CDR3 DNA: TGCGCCACCACTTCTCCATCAGGGATTGGAAACTATGGCTACACCTTC
CDR3 protein: CATTSPSGIGNYGYTF

J gene: TRBJ2-7
D gene: -
clone size: -
V gene: TRBV30
CDR3 DNA: TGTGCCTGGAGCGAAACGCCAGGGGTTAGAGAGCAGTACTTC
CDR3 protein: CAWSETPGVREQYF

J gene: TRBJ1-1
D gene: TRBD1
clone size: -
V gene: TRBV2
CDR3 DNA: TGTGCCAGCAGCAGAGCAGGGGGGCTTCACACTGAAGCTTTCTTT
CDR3 protein: CASSRAGGLHTEAFF